This TCR beta chain appears in the sequencing data of a study of technical replicates of blood from a few donors. Assay used: immunoSEQ multiplex PCR; TCRdb lists only in-frame clones, some missing. The repertoire holds roughly 83,000 clones, with roughly nine tenths as singletons. The germline gives CDR1 SGHRS, CDR2 YFSETQ. CDR3 length equals 18 residues. V dropped 4 bases and J dropped 5; count of bases not matched to a gene: 14. The chain recombines TRBV5-1 with TRBJ2-1, with 11 bases that match TRBD2. The sequence was collected from a human donor in good health. The specimen sequenced was T cells isolated from PBMCs. CDR3 residues: CASSRYSGRASRDNEQFF. CDR3 coding DNA: TGCGCCAGCAGCCGGTATAGCGGGAGGGCCTCCCGGGACAATGAGCAGTTCTTC.